This T cell receptor beta chain is from a study of control samples from healthy donors and cancer patients. The CDR3 totals 14 residues. The V gene's germline CDR1 is SNHLY and CDR2 FYNNEI. V was pared by 4 bases and J by 4 bases, with 6 bases of the junction left unmatched. TCRdb keeps only in-frame clones here, not all; method: immunoSEQ multiplex PCR. The repertoire includes some 130,000 clones, 92% of them detected once, and roughly 1.9% sits in the top ten. Sequenced material: blood. This chain uses TRBV2 with TRBJ2-5; TRBD1 matches 7 bases. This receptor was taken from a woman in her 50s in good health. The CDR3 protein is CASSVDRPPETQYF. CDR3 sequence (DNA): TGTGCCAGCAGTGTGGACAGGCCCCCAGAGACCCAGTACTTC.